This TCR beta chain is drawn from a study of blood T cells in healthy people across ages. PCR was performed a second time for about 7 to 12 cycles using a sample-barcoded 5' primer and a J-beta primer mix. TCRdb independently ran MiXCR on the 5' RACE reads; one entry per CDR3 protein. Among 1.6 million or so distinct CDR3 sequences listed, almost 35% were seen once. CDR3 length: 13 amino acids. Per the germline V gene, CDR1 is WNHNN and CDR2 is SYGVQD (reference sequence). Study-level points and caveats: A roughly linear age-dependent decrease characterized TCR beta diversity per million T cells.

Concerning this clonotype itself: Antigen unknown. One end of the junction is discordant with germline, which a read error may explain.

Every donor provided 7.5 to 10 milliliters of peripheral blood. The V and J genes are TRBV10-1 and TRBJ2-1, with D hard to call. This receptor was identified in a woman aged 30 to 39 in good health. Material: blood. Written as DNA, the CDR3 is TGCGCCTGCAGTATGGGTGCCCACAATGAGCAGTTCTTC. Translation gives CACSMGAHNEQFF.